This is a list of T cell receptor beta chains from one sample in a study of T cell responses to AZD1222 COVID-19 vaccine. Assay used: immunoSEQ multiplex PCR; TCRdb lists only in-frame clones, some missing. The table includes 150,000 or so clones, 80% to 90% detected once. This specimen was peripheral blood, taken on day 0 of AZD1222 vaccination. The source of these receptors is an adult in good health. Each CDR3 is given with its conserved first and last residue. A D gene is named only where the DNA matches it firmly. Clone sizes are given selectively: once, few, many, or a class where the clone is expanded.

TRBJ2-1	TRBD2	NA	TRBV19	CASSSRPTSGYNEQFF	TGTGCCAGTAGTTCTCGGCCGACTAGCGGGTACAATGAGCAGTTCTTC
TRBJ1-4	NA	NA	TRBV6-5	CASSYNDPADEKLFF	TGTGCCAGCAGTTATAACGACCCGGCGGATGAAAAACTGTTTTTT
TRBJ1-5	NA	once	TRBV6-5	CASSYSPRQPQHF	TGTGCCAGCAGTTACTCCCCCCGTCAGCCCCAGCATTTT
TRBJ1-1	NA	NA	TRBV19	CASSTTLPRGEAFF	TGTGCCAGTAGTACAACTCTCCCCCGGGGTGAAGCTTTCTTT
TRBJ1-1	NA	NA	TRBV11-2	CASSSPLGQSAANTEAFF	TGTGCCAGCAGCTCCCCTTTAGGACAGTCTGCAGCGAACACTGAAGCTTTCTTT
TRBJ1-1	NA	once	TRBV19	CASGRGGEGNTEAFF	TGTGCCAGCGGCAGGGGCGGAGAGGGAAACACTGAAGCTTTCTTT
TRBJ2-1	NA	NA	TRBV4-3	CASSQEMSPGNEQFF	TGCGCCAGCAGCCAAGAAATGAGTCCCGGGAATGAGCAGTTCTTC
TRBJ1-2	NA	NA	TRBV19	CASMRNTPNYGYTF	TGTGCCAGTATGAGGAACACACCTAACTATGGCTACACCTTC
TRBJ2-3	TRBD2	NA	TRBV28	CASGTSGRLTAQYF	TGTGCCAGCGGGACTAGCGGGAGATTAACGGCGCAGTATTTT
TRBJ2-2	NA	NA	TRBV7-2	CATTRNTGELFF	TGTGCCACGACCAGAAACACCGGGGAGCTGTTTTTT
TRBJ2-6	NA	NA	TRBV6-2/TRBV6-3	CASSYPPGGFSSGANVLTF	TGTGCCAGCAGTTACCCCCCCGGGGGCTTCAGCTCTGGGGCCAACGTCCTGACTTTC
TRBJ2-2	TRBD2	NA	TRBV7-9	CASSLGPGLAEFTGELFF	TGTGCCAGCAGCTTAGGCCCCGGACTAGCGGAATTCACCGGGGAGCTGTTTTTT
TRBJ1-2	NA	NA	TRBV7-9	CASSSRGGYGYGYTF	TGTGCCAGCAGCTCTCGCGGGGGCTACGGCTATGGCTACACCTTC
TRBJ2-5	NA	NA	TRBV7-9	CASRKTAETQYF	TGTGCCAGCCGAAAAACGGCGGAGACCCAGTACTTC
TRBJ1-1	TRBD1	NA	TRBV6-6	CASRLLTGGTEAFF	TGTGCCAGCAGACTCCTCACAGGGGGCACTGAAGCTTTCTTT
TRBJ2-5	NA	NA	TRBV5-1	CASSLLHQETQYF	TGCGCCAGCAGCTTGTTGCACCAAGAGACCCAGTACTTC
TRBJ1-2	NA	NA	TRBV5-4	CASSLVGLSYGYTF	TGTGCCAGCAGCTTGGTGGGGTTGAGCTATGGCTACACCTTC
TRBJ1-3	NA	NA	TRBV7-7	CASSLEGAESCSGNTIYF	TGTGCCAGCAGCTTAGAAGGAGCCGAGTCCTGCTCTGGAAACACCATATATTTT
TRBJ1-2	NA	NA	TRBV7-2	CASGRGAGGYTF	TGTGCCAGCGGCAGAGGCGCTGGTGGCTACACCTTC
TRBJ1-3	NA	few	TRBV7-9	CASSQASREDF	TGTGCCAGCAGCCAGGCTTCACGCGAGGATTTT
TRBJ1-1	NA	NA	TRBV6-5	CASSYSTDMNTEAFF	TGTGCCAGCAGTTACTCGACAGATATGAACACTGAAGCTTTCTTT
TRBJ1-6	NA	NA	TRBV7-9	CASSFQNNSPLHF	TGTGCCAGCAGCTTCCAGAATAATTCACCCCTCCACTTT
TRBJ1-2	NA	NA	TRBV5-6	CASSLTGLRYGYTF	TGTGCCAGCTCCTTGACAGGTCTCCGCTATGGCTACACCTTC
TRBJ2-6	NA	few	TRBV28	CASSPTGSGANVLTF	TGTGCCAGCAGCCCTACCGGCTCTGGGGCCAACGTCCTGACTTTC
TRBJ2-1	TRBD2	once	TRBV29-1	CSGRLAGFGEQFF	TGCAGCGGCAGACTAGCGGGTTTCGGTGAGCAGTTCTTC
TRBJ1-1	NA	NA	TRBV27	CASSSNVRGANTEAFF	TGTGCCAGCAGTTCAAACGTCAGGGGCGCGAACACTGAAGCTTTCTTT
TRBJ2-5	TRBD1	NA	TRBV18	CASSEGQAPGGQYF	TGTGCCAGCTCAGAAGGACAGGCCCCAGGGGGCCAGTACTTC
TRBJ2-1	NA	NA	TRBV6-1	CASSEELTLYNEQFF	TGTGCCAGCAGTGAAGAACTCACCCTCTACAATGAGCAGTTCTTC
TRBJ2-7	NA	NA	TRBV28	CATYSGRYEQYF	TGTGCCACGTATAGCGGACGCTACGAGCAGTACTTC
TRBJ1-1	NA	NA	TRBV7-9	CASSLAAGNTEAFF	TGTGCCAGCAGCTTAGCAGCAGGGAACACTGAAGCTTTCTTT
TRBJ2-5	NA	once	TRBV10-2	CATNGASLQETQYF	TGCGCCACGAACGGGGCTAGCCTTCAAGAGACCCAGTACTTC
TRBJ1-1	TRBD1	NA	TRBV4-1	CASSQRDRNTEAFF	TGCGCCAGCAGCCAAAGGGACAGGAACACTGAAGCTTTCTTT
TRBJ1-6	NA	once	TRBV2	CASSERQAYSPLHF	TGTGCCAGCAGTGAAAGGCAGGCCTATTCACCCCTCCACTTT
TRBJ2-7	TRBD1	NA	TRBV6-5	CATSRSGGYEQYF	TGTGCCACCTCGCGCTCAGGGGGCTACGAGCAGTACTTC
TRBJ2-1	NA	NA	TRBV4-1	CASSHDEKGWGASSYNEQFF	TGCGCCAGCAGCCACGACGAGAAGGGTTGGGGGGCGAGTTCCTACAATGAGCAGTTCTTC
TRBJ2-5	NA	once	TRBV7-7	CASSPATRETQYF	TGTGCCAGCAGCCCAGCGACTCGAGAGACCCAGTACTTC
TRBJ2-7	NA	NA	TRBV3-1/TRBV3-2	CASSHSDPYYEQYF	TGTGCCAGCAGCCACTCCGATCCCTACTACGAGCAGTACTTC
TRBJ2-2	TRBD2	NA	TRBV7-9	CASSLGTSGNSNTGELFF	TGTGCCAGCAGCCTCGGGACTAGCGGGAACTCGAACACCGGGGAGCTGTTTTTT
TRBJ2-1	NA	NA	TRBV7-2	CASSLMGGRNEQFF	TGTGCCAGCAGCCTAATGGGGGGCAGGAATGAGCAGTTCTTC
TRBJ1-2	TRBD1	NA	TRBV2	CARNGGQGANYGYTF	TGTGCCAGAAACGGAGGACAGGGGGCGAACTATGGCTACACCTTC
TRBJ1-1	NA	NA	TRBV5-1	CASSFSSDTEAFF	TGCGCCAGCAGCTTCAGTTCGGACACTGAAGCTTTCTTT
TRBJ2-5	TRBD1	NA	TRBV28	CASSLLQGEWETQYF	TGTGCCAGCAGTTTATTACAGGGGGAGTGGGAGACCCAGTACTTC
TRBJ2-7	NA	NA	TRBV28	CASRPAYTSYEQYF	TGTGCCAGCAGGCCGGCCTATACATCCTACGAGCAGTACTTC
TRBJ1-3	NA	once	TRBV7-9	CASSPGVFGTISGKHHIYF	TGTGCCAGCAGCCCGGGTGTCTTCGGAACCATTTCTGGAAAACACCATATATATTTT
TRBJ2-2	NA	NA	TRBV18	CASSPALLDNTGELFF	TGTGCCAGCTCACCGGCTCTATTGGATAACACCGGGGAGCTGTTTTTT
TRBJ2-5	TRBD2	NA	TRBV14	CASSLLTSGRQTQYF	TGTGCCAGCAGCCTCCTAACTAGCGGGAGACAGACCCAGTACTTC
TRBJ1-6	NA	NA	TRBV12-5	CASSETAAYNSPLHF	TGTGCTAGTTCAGAGACGGCAGCCTATAATTCACCCCTCCACTTT